These T cell receptor beta chains were read from a single sample in a study of beta chain features in type 1 diabetes. Only in-frame clones appear in the TCRdb table, and some are missing; sequencing was by immunoSEQ multiplex PCR. In the table there are about 140,000 clones, roughly 9.7% of which are singletons. Material: central memory CD4+ T cells from blood. These TCRs come from a woman in her thirties or forties in good health. The CDR3 runs from the conserved cysteine through the conserved F or W. A D gene is named only where the DNA matches it firmly. Clone sizes are given selectively: once, few, many, or a class where the clone is expanded.

TRBV5-1	.	TRBD1	TRBJ2-5	TGCGCCAGCAGCTTTCGACAGGGCGGTGAGACCCAGTACTTC	CASSFRQGGETQYF
TRBV7-7	few	.	TRBJ2-5	TGTGCTAGCAGCTTAGGAGGGCCCGAGAAGACCCAGTACTTC	CASSLGGPEKTQYF
TRBV11-2	.	.	TRBJ2-3	TGTGCCAGCAGCTTAGGGCAGGGCACTAGCACAGATACGCAGTATTTT	CASSLGQGTSTDTQYF
TRBV29-1	few	.	TRBJ2-2	TGCAGCGGAACAGGGTTGAACACCGGGGAGCTGTTTTTT	CSGTGLNTGELFF
TRBV5-1	.	TRBD1	TRBJ2-1	TGCGCCAGTGCTTGGACAGGGGGAAACAATGAGCAGTTCTTC	CASAWTGGNNEQFF
TRBV11-1	few	.	TRBJ1-1	TGTGCCAGCAGCTTAGGATGGCAGGGCACCGAAGCTTTCTTT	CASSLGWQGTEAFF
TRBV2	few	.	TRBJ2-5	TGTGCCAGCAAGGGCGGAGGGACCCAGTACTTC	CASKGGGTQYF
TRBV5-1	many	TRBD2	TRBJ2-1	TGCGCCAGTGGCTCGGGGGGTCCCTACAATGAGCAGTTCTTC	CASGSGGPYNEQFF
TRBV29-1	few	TRBD2	TRBJ2-1	TGCAGCGGAAATAGCGGGGGGGGTCTTGTGCAGTTCTTC	CSGNSGGGLVQFF
TRBV6-5	few	.	TRBJ1-3	TGTGCCAGCAGTTCCTGGAGTTTCTCTGGAAACACCATATATTTT	CASSSWSFSGNTIYF
TRBV9	.	.	TRBJ1-1	TGTGCCAGCAGCGTGGACAGTGAAGCTTTCTTT	CASSVDSEAFF
TRBV9	.	TRBD2	TRBJ2-2	TGTGCCAGCAGCGTAGCCGCCGGGGGGGCCGTCGGGGAGCTGTTTTTT	CASSVAAGGAVGELFF
TRBV7-8	many	.	TRBJ2-1	TGTGCCAGCAGCTCGACCGGGGCTCGGGGGAATGAGCAGTTCTTC	CASSSTGARGNEQFF
TRBV7-9	.	.	TRBJ1-5	TGTGCCAGCAGCTTAGAAGGGGGTAATCAGCCCCAGCATTTT	CASSLEGGNQPQHF
TRBV9	many	TRBD2	TRBJ2-1	TGTGCCAGCAGCGTAGCTATGGGGTTAGCGGGGGACAATGAGCAGTTCTTC	CASSVAMGLAGDNEQFF
TRBV15	once	TRBD2	TRBJ2-7	TGTGCCACACAGCCGGGGGGGGACGTCTACGAGCAGTACTTC	CATQPGGDVYEQYF
TRBV5-1	few	TRBD1	TRBJ1-1	TGCGCCAGCAGCTTGGATCTACTACAGGGGGACACTGAAGCTTTCTTT	CASSLDLLQGDTEAFF
TRBV7-2	many	TRBD1	TRBJ2-1	TGTGCCAGCAGCTCGGGACAGGGGGCCGGTGAGCAGTTCTTC	CASSSGQGAGEQFF
TRBV7-9	.	.	TRBJ1-2	TGTGCCAGCAGCAGGGAGGACTATGGCTACACCTTC	CASSREDYGYTF
TRBV25-1	.	TRBD1	TRBJ1-2	TGTGCCAGCAGTGAAGGCAGGGGGCACACCTTC	CASSEGRGHTF
TRBV7-9	few	TRBD2	TRBJ2-5	TGTGCCAGCAGCTCTGGGTCCCTAGCGGGGAGAGAGACCCAGTACTTC	CASSSGSLAGRETQYF
TRBV6-1	few	TRBD2	TRBJ2-5	TGTGCCAGCAGTGAAGGGGCGGGGGGCTTCCAAGAGACCCAGTACTTC	CASSEGAGGFQETQYF
TRBV5-4	.	TRBD2	TRBJ2-1	TGTGCCAGCAGCCCCGGGACTAGCGGGGGAAGAAATGAGCAGTTCTTC	CASSPGTSGGRNEQFF
TRBV9	.	TRBD2	TRBJ2-1	TGTGCCAGCAGCGTAGTCACTAGCGGGACGTACAATGAGCAGTTCTTC	CASSVVTSGTYNEQFF
TRBV14	few	.	TRBJ2-3	TGTGCCAGCAGCTCGCGAGGTTATGGTACGCAGTATTTT	CASSSRGYGTQYF
TRBV19	few	TRBD1	TRBJ2-7	TGTGCCAGTAGTATTGTCGACAGGGGTCCCTACGAGCAGTACTTC	CASSIVDRGPYEQYF
TRBV6-5	few	TRBD1	TRBJ1-1	TGTGCCAGCAGTCGCGGGGACAGTGAAGCTTTCTTT	CASSRGDSEAFF
TRBV5-1	few	TRBD2	TRBJ2-5	TGCGCCAGCAGCCTTGGGACTAGCGGGGGGGGTAGAGAGACCCAGTACTTC	CASSLGTSGGGRETQYF
TRBV19	few	TRBD1	TRBJ1-5	TGTGCCAGTAGTATGCTACAGGGGCTGAGCAATCAGCCCCAGCATTTT	CASSMLQGLSNQPQHF
TRBV6-1	few	.	TRBJ2-5	TGTGCCAGCAGAAGAGGGGAGACCCAGTACTTC	CASRRGETQYF
TRBV6-5	few	.	TRBJ2-4	TGTGCCAGCACGGCGCGGGCCAAAAACATTCAGTACTTC	CASTARAKNIQYF
TRBV6-1	.	.	TRBJ1-1	TGTGCCAGCATCGTCATTCGGGACACTGAAGCTTTCTTT	CASIVIRDTEAFF
TRBV2	.	TRBD1	TRBJ1-4	TGTGCCATCCCGACAGGGTCTACTCCAACTAATGAAAAACTGTTTTTT	CAIPTGSTPTNEKLFF
TRBV7-2	many	TRBD2	TRBJ2-5	TGTGCCAGCAGCGTAGCGGGGGGGCCGGAGACCCAGTACTTC	CASSVAGGPETQYF
TRBV28	.	TRBD1	TRBJ1-2	TGTGCCAGCAGACCTGGGACAGTCTATGGCTACACCTTC	CASRPGTVYGYTF
TRBV15	many	.	TRBJ2-2	TGTGCCACCAGCAGAGATCTCTCCGGGGAGCTGTTTTTT	CATSRDLSGELFF
TRBV5-1	.	TRBD2	TRBJ2-1	TGCGCCAGCAGCGAAACTAGCGGGGGGGCGTCCTACAATGAGCAGTTCTTC	CASSETSGGASYNEQFF
TRBV7-6	.	TRBD2	TRBJ2-3	TGTGCCAGCAGCGTTACTAGCGGGGGTAAAGGAGATACGCAGTATTTT	CASSVTSGGKGDTQYF
TRBV7-9	few	.	TRBJ1-6	TGTGCCAGCAGCATGGGGGGGGTAACTACTAATTCACCCCTCCACTTT	CASSMGGVTTNSPLHF
TRBV6-5	.	.	TRBJ2-7	TGTGCCAGCGCGGGGGCGTACGAGCAGTACTTC	CASAGAYEQYF
TRBV18	.	TRBD1	TRBJ2-7	TGTGCCAGCTCACCGCCGGGGACAGGGGCGGACTACGAGCAGTACTTC	CASSPPGTGADYEQYF
TRBV7-2	many	.	TRBJ2-4	TGTGCCAGCAGCTCGACCGCCGACAGATTCGGAAACATTCAGTACTTC	CASSSTADRFGNIQYF
TRBV7-2	.	TRBD2	TRBJ2-7	TGTGCCAGCAGCCCCCGGGCAGCGGGGGGTGCCTACGAGCAGTACTTC	CASSPRAAGGAYEQYF
TRBV7-8	.	TRBD1	TRBJ1-4	TGTGCCAGCAGCTTACCTCCGGGACAGAAGAATGAAAAACTGTTTTTT	CASSLPPGQKNEKLFF
TRBV9	.	.	TRBJ1-6	TGTGCCAGCAGCGTAGATTCGCGGGTTAGGAAATATTCACCCCTCCACTTT	CASSVDSRVRKYSPLHF